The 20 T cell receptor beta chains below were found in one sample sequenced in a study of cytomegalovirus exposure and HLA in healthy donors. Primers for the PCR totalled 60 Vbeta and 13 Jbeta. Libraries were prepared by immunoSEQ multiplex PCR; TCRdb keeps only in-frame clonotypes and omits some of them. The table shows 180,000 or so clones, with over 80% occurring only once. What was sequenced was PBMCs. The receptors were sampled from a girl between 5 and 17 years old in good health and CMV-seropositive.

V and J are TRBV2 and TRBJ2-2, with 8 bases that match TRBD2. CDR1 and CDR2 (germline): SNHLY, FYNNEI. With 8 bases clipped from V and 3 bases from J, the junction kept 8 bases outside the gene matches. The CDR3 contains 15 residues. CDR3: CASGRLAPHTGELFF. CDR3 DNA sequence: TGTGCCAGCGGAAGACTAGCGCCCCACACCGGGGAGCTGTTTTTT.

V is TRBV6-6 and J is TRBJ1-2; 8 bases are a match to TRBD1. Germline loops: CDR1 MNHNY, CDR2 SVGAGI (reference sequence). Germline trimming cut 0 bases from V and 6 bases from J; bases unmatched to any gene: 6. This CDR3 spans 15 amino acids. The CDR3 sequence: CASSYSDRAKDGYTF. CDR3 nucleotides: TGTGCCAGCAGTTACTCGGACAGGGCAAAGGATGGCTACACCTTC.

CDR3 in DNA: TGTGACACTTACCCACGGGCCTACGAGCAGTACTTC. Protein product: CDTYPRAYEQYF. The chain joins TRBV19 to TRBJ2-7; D unclear. Germline V gives CDR1 LNHDA, CDR2 SQIVND (reference sequence). The CDR3 is 12 residues long.

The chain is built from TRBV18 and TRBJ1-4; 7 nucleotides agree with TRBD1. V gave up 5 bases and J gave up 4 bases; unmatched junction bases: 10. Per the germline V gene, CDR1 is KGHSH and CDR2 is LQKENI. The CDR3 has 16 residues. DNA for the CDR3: TGTGCCAGCTCATTGCGAGGGGGCCTCGTTAATGAAAAACTGTTTTTT. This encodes CASSLRGGLVNEKLFF.

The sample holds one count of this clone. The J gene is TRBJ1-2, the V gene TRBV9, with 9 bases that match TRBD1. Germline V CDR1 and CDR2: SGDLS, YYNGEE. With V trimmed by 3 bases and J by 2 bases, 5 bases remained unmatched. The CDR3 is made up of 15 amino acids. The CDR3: CASSAGTGTNYGYTF. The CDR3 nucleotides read TGTGCCAGCAGCGCCGGGACAGGGACCAACTATGGCTACACCTTC.

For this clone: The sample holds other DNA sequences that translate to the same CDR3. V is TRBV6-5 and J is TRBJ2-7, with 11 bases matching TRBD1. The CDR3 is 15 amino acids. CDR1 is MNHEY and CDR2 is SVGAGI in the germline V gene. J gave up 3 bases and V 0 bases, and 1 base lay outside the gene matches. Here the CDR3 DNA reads TGTGCCAGCAGTTACTCCGGGACAGGGGGCTACGAGCAGTACTTC. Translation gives CASSYSGTGGYEQYF.

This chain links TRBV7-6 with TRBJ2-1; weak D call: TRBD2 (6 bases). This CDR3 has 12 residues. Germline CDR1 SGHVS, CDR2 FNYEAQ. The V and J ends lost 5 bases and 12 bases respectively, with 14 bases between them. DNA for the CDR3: TGTGCCAGCAGCCCTGGGGGGACTTGGCAGTTCTTC. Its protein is CASSPGGTWQFF.

The CDR3 spells CASSTREPRGYTF. The CDR3 nucleotides read TGTGCCAGCAGCACCCGGGAGCCGCGAGGCTACACCTTC. The chain employs TRBV7-2 and TRBJ1-2; D is unresolved. With 5 bases removed from V and 8 bases from J, the gap between germline ends came to 15 bases. CDR3 length: 13 residues. Germline V CDR1 and CDR2: SGHTA, FQGNSA.

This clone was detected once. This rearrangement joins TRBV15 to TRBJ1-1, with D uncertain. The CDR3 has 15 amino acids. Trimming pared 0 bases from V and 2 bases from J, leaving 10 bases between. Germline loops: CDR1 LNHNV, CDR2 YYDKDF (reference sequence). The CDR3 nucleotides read TGTGCCACCAGCAGAGATACCTACCCCAACACTGAAGCTTTCTTT. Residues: CATSRDTYPNTEAFF.

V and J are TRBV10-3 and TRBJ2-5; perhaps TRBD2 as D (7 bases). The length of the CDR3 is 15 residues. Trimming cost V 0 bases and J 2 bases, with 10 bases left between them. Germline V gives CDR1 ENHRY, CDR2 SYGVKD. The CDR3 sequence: CAISESGGVQETQYF. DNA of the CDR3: TGTGCCATCAGTGAGTCAGGGGGGGTACAAGAGACCCAGTACTTC.

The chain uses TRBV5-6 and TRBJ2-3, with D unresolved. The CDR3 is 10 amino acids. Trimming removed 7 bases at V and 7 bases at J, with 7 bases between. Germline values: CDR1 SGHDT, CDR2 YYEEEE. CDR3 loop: CASGSNTQYF. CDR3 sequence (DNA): TGTGCCAGCGGTAGTAATACGCAGTATTTT.

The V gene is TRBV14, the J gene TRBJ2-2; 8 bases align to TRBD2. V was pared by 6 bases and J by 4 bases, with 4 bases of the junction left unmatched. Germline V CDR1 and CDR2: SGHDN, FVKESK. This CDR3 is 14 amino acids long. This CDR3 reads CASRAGVGTGELFF. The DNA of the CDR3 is TGTGCCAGCAGAGCGGGAGTTGGCACCGGGGAGCTGTTTTTT.

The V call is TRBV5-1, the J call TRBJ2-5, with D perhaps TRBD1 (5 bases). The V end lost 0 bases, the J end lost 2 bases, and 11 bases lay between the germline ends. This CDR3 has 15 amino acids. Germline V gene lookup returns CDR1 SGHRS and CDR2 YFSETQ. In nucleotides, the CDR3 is TGCGCCAGCAGCTTGGCCCATGGACAACAAGAGACCCAGTACTTC. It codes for CASSLAHGQQETQYF.

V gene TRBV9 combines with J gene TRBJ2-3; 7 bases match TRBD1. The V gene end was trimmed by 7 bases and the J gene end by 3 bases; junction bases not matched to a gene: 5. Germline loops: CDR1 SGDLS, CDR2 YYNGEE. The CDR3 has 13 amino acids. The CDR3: CASSDRDTDTQYF. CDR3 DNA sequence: TGTGCCAGCTCCGACAGGGATACAGATACGCAGTATTTT.

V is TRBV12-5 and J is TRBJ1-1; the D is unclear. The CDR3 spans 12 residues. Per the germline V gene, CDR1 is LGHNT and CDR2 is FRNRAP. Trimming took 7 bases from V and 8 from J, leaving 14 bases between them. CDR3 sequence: CASAYTGEEAFF. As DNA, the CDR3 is TGTGCTAGTGCATACACGGGAGAAGAAGCTTTCTTT.

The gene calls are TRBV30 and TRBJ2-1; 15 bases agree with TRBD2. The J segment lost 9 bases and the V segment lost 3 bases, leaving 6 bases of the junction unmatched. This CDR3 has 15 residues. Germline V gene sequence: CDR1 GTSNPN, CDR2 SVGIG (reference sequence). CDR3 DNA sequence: TGTGCCTGGAGCCGGACTAGCGGGAGGGCCGCTGAGCAGTTCTTC. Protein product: CAWSRTSGRAAEQFF.

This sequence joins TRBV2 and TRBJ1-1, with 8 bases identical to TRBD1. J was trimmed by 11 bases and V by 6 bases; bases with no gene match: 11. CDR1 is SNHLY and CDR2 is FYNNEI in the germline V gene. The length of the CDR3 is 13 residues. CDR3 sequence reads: CASRPRTGSDAFF. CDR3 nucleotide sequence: TGTGCCAGCAGACCCCGGACAGGGTCGGATGCTTTCTTT.

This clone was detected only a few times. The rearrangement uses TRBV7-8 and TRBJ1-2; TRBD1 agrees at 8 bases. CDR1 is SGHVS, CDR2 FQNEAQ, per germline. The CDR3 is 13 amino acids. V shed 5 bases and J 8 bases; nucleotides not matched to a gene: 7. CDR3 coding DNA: TGTGCCAGCAGCCTTCGGACAGGGCGAGGCTACACCTTC. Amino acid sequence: CASSLRTGRGYTF.

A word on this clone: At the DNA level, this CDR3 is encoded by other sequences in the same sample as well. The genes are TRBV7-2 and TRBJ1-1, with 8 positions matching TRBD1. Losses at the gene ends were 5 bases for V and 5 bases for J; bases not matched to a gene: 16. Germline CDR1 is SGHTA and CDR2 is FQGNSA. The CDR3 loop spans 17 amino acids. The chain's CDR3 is CASSRRTGIVVSTEAFF. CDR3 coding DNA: TGTGCCAGCAGCCGGAGGACAGGGATTGTAGTTTCGACTGAAGCTTTCTTT.

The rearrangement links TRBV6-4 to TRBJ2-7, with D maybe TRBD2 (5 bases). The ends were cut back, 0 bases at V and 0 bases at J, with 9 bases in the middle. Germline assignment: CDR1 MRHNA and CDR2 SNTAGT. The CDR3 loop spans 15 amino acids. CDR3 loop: CASSDSAGSSYEQYF. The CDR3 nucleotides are TGTGCCAGCAGTGACTCTGCGGGTAGCTCCTACGAGCAGTACTTC.